This paragraph reports one T cell receptor (beta chain). Antigen: not known. Uncontrolled infection, other autoimmune disease, pregnancy or lactation barred patients from enrollment. Diagnostic assessment was based on clinical symptoms, serum thyroxine and TRAb, thyroid ultrasound and orbital computed tomography. PBMCs were collected from a roughly 10 ml volume of fresh peripheral blood. This record comes from a study of T cells in Graves' hyperthyroidism and ophthalmopathy. Regarding the study as a whole: In blood, most of the thyroid clonotypes expanded above 0.001 were also present.

In germline, CDR1 is MNHNS, CDR2 SASEGT. With V trimmed by 10 bases and J by 5 bases, 6 bases remained unmatched. The CDR3 covers 12 residues. TCR beta CDR3 regions were amplified from RNA. Researchers ran a first-round RT-PCR on the TCR CDR3 using the HTBI primer set. Each CDR3 protein is one row after TCRdb ran MiXCR on the multiplex PCR reads. The sample holds 650,000 to 850,000 distinct CDR3 sequences, around a sixth seen once. This rearrangement joins TRBV6-1 to TRBJ2-5; 8 positions match TRBD2. The specimen sequenced was blood. This TCR came from a woman in her 50s with Graves' hyperthyroidism that later progressed to Graves' ophthalmopathy. Here the CDR3 reads CATGGGLETQYF. CDR3 sequence (DNA): TGTGCCACGGGGGGGGGCTTGGAGACCCAGTACTTC.